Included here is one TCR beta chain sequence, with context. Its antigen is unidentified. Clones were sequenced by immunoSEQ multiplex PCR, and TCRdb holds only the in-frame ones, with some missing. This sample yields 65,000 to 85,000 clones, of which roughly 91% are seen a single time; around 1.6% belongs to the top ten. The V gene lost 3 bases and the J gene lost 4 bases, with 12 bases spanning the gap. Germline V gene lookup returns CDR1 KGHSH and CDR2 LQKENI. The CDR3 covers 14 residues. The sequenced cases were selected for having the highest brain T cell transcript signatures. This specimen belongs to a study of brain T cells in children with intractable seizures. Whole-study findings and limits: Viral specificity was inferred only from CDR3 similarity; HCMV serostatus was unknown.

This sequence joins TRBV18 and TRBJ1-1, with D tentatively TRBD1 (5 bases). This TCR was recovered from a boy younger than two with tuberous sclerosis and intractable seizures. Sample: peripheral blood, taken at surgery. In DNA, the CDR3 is TGTGCCAGCTCACCTGGCAGGGCGGGCACTGAAGCTTTCTTT. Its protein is CASSPGRAGTEAFF.